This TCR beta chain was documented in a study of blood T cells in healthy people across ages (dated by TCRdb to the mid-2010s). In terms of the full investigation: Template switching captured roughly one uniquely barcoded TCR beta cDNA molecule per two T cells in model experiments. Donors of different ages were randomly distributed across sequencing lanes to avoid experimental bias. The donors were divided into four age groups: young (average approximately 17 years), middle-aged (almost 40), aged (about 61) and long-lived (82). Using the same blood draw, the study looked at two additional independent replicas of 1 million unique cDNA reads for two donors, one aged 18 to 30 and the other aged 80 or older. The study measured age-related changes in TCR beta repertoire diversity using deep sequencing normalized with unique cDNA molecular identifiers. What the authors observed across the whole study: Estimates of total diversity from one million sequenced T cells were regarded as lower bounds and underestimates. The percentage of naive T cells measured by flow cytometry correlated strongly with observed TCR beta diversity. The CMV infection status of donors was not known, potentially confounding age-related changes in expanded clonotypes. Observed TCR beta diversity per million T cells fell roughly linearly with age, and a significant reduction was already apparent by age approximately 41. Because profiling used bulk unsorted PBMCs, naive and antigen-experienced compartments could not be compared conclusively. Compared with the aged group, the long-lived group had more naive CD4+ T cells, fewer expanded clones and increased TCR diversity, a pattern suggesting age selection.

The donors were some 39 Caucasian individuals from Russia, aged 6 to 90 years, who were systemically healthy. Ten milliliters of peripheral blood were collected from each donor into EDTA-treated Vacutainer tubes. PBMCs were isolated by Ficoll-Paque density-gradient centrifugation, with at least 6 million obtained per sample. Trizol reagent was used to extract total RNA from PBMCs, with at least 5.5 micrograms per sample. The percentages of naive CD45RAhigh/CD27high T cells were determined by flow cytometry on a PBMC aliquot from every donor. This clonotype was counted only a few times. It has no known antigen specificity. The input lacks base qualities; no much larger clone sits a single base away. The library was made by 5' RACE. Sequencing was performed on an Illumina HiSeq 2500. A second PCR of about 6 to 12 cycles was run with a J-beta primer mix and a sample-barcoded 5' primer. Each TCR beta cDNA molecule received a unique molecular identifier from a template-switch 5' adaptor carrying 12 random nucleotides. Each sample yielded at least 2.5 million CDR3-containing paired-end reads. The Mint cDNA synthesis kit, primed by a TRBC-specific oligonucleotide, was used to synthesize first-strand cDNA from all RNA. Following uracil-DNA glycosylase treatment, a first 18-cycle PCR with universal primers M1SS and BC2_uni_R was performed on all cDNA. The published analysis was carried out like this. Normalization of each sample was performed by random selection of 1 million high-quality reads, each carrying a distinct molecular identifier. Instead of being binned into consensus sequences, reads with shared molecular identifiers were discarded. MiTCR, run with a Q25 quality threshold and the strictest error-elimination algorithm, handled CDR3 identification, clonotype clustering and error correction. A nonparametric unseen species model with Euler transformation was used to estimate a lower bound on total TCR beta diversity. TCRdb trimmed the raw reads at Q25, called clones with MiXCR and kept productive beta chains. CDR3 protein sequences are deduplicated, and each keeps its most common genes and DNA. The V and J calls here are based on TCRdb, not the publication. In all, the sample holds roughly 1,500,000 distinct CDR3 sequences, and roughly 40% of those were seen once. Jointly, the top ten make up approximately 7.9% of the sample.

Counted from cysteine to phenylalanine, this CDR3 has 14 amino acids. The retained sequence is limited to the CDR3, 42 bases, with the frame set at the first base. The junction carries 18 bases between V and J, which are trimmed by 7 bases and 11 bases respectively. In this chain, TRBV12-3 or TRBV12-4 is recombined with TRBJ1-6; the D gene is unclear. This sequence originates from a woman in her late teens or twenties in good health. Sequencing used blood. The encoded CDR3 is CASTPKGKKTPLHF. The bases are TGTGCCAGCACCCCTAAAGGAAAGAAGACACCCCTCCACTTT.